The source of this T cell receptor beta chain is a study of neurological immune-mediated disorders. General observations from the study: CDR3 amino acid sequences found in expanded clones were never shared across subjects, suggesting private repertoires in all groups.

Unmatched junction bases numbered 3, after V lost 3 bases and J lost 0 bases. The length of the CDR3 is 15 residues. In germline, CDR1 is SGHTA, CDR2 FQGNSA. As regards this clonotype: As yet, its antigen is unknown.

TCRdb itself ran the 5' RACE reads through MiXCR, one entry per CDR3 protein. The table lists tens of thousands of distinct CDR3 sequences, roughly 2.5% of them singletons. The unsorted libraries originated from 2 million PBMCs kept at -80 C. The receptor was isolated from a man between 50 and 59 years old with multiple sclerosis. Sequenced sample: PBMCs. The rearrangement uses TRBV7-2 and TRBJ1-1; TRBD1 matches at 8 bases. The CDR3 region is CASSLLGQVNTEAFF. As DNA, the CDR3 is TGTGCCAGCAGCTTGTTGGGACAGGTGAACACTGAAGCTTTCTTT. Filled out from reference TRBV7-2 and TRBJ1-1, the complete variable domain reads GAGVSQSPSNKVTEKGKDVELRCDPISGHTALYWYRQSLGQGLEFLIYFQGNSAPDKSGLPSDRFSAERTGGSVSTLTIQRTQQEDSAVYLCASSLLGQVNTEAFFGQGTRLTVV.